The 15 T cell receptor beta chains reported below all come from one sample, sequenced in a study of T cells in Graves' hyperthyroidism and ophthalmopathy. RNA transcripts provided the source from which TCR beta CDR3 regions were amplified. First-round RT-PCR targeting the TCR CDR3 was performed with the HTBI primer set. In TCRdb, the multiplex PCR reads were re-called with MiXCR into one record per CDR3 protein. The data hold roughly 710,000 distinct CDR3 sequences, with 30% to 40% observed a single time. Sequencing used blood. These receptors all come from a woman in her thirties or forties with Graves' hyperthyroidism.

The chain couples TRBV12-3 or TRBV12-4 to TRBJ2-7; maybe TRBD1 (7 bases). Trimming removed 4 bases at V and 9 bases at J, with 19 bases between. This CDR3 region has 14 residues. CDR3: CASSSTGVGGVQYF. The DNA of the CDR3 is TGTGCCAGCAGTTCAACAGGGGTCGGGGGAGTGCAGTACTTC.

The rearrangement links TRBV18 to TRBJ2-5; D is unresolved. V was trimmed by 0 bases and J by 5 bases, leaving 10 bases between them. Germline V CDR1 and CDR2: KGHSH, LQKENI. The CDR3 has 14 amino acids. The DNA for the CDR3 is TGTGCCAGCTCACCACCGGGCTCGGGCGAGACCCAGTACTTC. Its translation: CASSPPGSGETQYF.

This clonotype turned up a few times. This rearrangement joins TRBV10-1 to TRBJ2-7, with 10 bases identical to TRBD2. This CDR3 has 16 amino acids. The V gene's germline CDR1 is WNHNN and CDR2 SYGVQD (reference sequence). Trimming removed 6 bases from V and 3 bases from J; junction bases left unmatched: 11. The CDR3 protein is CASSPDPSGRFYEQYF. In DNA form, the CDR3 reads TGCGCCAGCAGCCCGGACCCTAGCGGGAGATTCTACGAGCAGTACTTC.

Regarding this clonotype: Possible read error: a much larger clone is one base away. As the CDR3 is not closed by the conserved phenylalanine or tryptophan, this likely results from a read error. V is TRBV7-2 and J is TRBJ1-6; no firm D call. V lost 5 bases and J 10 bases, leaving 15 bases between the germline ends. The CDR3 is made up of 14 amino acids. Germline assignment: CDR1 SGHTA and CDR2 FQGNSA. The CDR3 reads CASSVEPLWSPLHL. The CDR3 nucleotides read TGTGCCAGCAGCGTAGAACCCTTATGGTCACCCCTCCACCTT.

Points on this clonotype: The conserved phenylalanine or tryptophan is not found at the CDR3 terminus, so this likely reflects a read error. CDR3 coding DNA: TGCAGTGCTAGTTGGGTCGATGCGGTCGGGGAGCTGTTTTCT. This encodes CSASWVDAVGELFS. This chain joins TRBV20-1 and TRBJ2-2; D remains ambiguous. This CDR3 contains 14 residues. V dropped 3 bases and J dropped 7 bases, with 15 bases sitting between them. From germline, CDR1 is DFQATT and CDR2 SNEGSKA (reference sequence).

The rearrangement joins TRBV5-1 to TRBJ1-2, with D hard to call. The germline V gene has CDR1 SGHRS and CDR2 YFSETQ. This CDR3 spans 15 amino acids. V shed 0 bases and J shed 3 bases, with 12 bases lying between them. CDR3 residues: CASSLAGQYDYGYTF. CDR3 coding DNA: TGCGCCAGCAGCTTGGCAGGCCAGTACGACTATGGCTACACCTTC.

This clonotype appeared many times. The chain carries TRBV9 and TRBJ1-2; D ambiguous. Germline V gives CDR1 SGDLS, CDR2 YYNGEE. Trimming left V 0 bases short and J 8 bases short, with 11 bases between. This CDR3 has 13 residues. The CDR3 DNA reads TGTGCCAGCAGCGTAGCCCCAGGTATCGGCTACACCTTC. This codes for CASSVAPGIGYTF.

Turning to this clonotype: The CDR3 does not end in the conserved phenylalanine or tryptophan, so this is likely a read error. The DNA is left out, because the CDR3 cannot be placed on it with certainty; the CDR3 is given as TCRdb lists it. The CDR3 region is CASSLYSE. The rearrangement joins TRBV7-8 to TRBJ2-7. CDR1 and CDR2 (germline): SGHVS, FQNEAQ. 8 amino acids form the CDR3, both terminal residues included.

In regard to this clonotype: No conserved phenylalanine or tryptophan is present at the end of the CDR3, so a read error is the likely explanation. The rearrangement uses TRBV5-6 and TRBJ2-2, with D hard to call. CDR1 is SGHDT, CDR2 YYEEEE, per germline. There are 17 residues in the CDR3. The V end lost 4 bases, the J end lost 2 bases, and 18 bases lay between the germline ends. This chain's CDR3 is CASSPSGMLFNTGELFL. The DNA of the CDR3 is TGTGCCAGCAGCCCCTCTGGAATGCTGTTCAACACCGGGGAGCTGTTTCTT.

This clonotype was counted a single time. The V and J genes are TRBV24-1 and TRBJ2-7; 9 bases map to TRBD1. The CDR3 length is 17 residues. Per germline, CDR1 KGHDR and CDR2 SFDVKD. Trimming removed 4 bases from V and 5 bases from J; junction bases left unmatched: 14. CDR3 residues: CATSDVPGQGLHDEQYF. The CDR3 DNA sequence: TGTGCCACCAGTGACGTACCGGGACAGGGTTTGCACGACGAGCAGTACTTC.

This clonotype was counted many times. The chain uses TRBV5-1 and TRBJ1-1; 8 bases match TRBD1. With V trimmed by 4 bases and J by 3 bases, 11 bases remained unmatched. The V gene's germline CDR1 is SGHRS and CDR2 YFSETQ. This CDR3 spans 16 amino acids. In DNA, the CDR3 is TGCGCCAGCAGCCCTGTCGGACAGGGTGGCGACACTGAAGCTTTCTTT. It is translated as CASSPVGQGGDTEAFF.

This chain connects TRBV12-3 or TRBV12-4 to TRBJ2-3; D is perhaps TRBD2 (5 bases). The CDR3 runs to 14 residues. V was pared by 5 bases and J by 6 bases, with 15 bases between. The CDR3 coding sequence is TGTGCCAGCAGTGTAAGGACTCCTCTCGATACGCAGTATTTT. This sequence encodes CASSVRTPLDTQYF.

This clonotype occurred many times. V and J are TRBV2 and TRBJ1-5; 9 bases map to TRBD1. The CDR3 has 16 residues. Germline V CDR1 and CDR2: SNHLY, FYNNEI. With V trimmed by 7 bases and J by 0 bases, 7 bases remained unmatched. CDR3: CASKWDRDFSNQPQHF. The CDR3 coding sequence is TGTGCCAGCAAGTGGGACAGGGATTTTAGCAATCAGCCCCAGCATTTT. Variable domain in full (rest from reference TRBV2 and TRBJ1-5): EPEVTQTPSHQVTQMGQEVILRCVPISNHLYFYWYRQILGQKVEFLVSFYNNEISEKSEIFDDQFSVERPDGSNFTLKIRSTKLEDSAMYFCASKWDRDFSNQPQHFGDGTRLSIL.

There are many counts of this clonotype. The chain joins TRBV6-1 to TRBJ2-5, with 7 bases identical to TRBD2. The CDR3 totals 15 residues. With 4 bases clipped from V and 4 bases from J, the junction kept 9 bases outside the gene matches. Germline assignment: CDR1 MNHNS and CDR2 SASEGT. The CDR3 region is CASSGWAGAGETQYF. CDR3 DNA sequence: TGTGCCAGCAGTGGGTGGGCGGGAGCTGGAGAGACCCAGTACTTC.

V usage is TRBV6-5 and J usage is TRBJ1-1; no reliable D call. V was trimmed by 0 bases and J by 5 bases, leaving 10 bases between them. CDR1 is MNHEY and CDR2 is SVGAGI in the germline V gene. The CDR3 covers 14 residues. The CDR3 is CASSYSFRNTEAFF. CDR3 bases: TGTGCCAGCAGTTACTCGTTTCGAAATACTGAAGCTTTCTTT.